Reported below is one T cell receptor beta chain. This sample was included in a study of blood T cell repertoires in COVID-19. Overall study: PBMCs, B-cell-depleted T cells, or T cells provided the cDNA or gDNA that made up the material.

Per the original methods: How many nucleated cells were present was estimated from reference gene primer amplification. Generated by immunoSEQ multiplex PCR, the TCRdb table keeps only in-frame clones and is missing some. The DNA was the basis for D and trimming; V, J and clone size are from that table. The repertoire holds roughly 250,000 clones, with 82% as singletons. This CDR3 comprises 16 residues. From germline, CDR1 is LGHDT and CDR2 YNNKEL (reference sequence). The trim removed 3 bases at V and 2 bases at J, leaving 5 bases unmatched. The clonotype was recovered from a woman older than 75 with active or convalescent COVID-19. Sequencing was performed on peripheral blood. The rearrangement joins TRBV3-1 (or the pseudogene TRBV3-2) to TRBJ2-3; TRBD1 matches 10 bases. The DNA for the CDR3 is TGTGCCAGCAGCCAGACAGGGGGCCAAGTCACAGATACGCAGTATTTT. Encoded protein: CASSQTGGQVTDTQYF.